This T cell receptor (beta chain) was recovered during a study of blood T cell repertoires in COVID-19. Study details: Whether acute or convalescent, the COVID-19 samples came from the United States, Italy and Spain. T cells, B-cell-depleted T cells, or PBMCs provided the cDNA or gDNA that served as material.

Using immunoSEQ multiplex PCR, the repertoire was profiled, and TCRdb retains in-frame clones only, with some absent. The repertoire holds about 50,000 clones, with 85% to 90% as singletons. V was pared by 6 bases and J by 6 bases, with 15 bases between. Per germline, CDR1 SQVTM and CDR2 ANQGSEA. The CDR3 spans 12 residues. The chain employs TRBV29-1 and TRBJ2-7; D remains unclear. Specimen: peripheral blood. The receptor was isolated from a man in his fifties or sixties with acute or convalescent COVID-19. The CDR3 DNA sequence: TGCAGCGTACCCGTCGGTCGAGGCGAGCAGTACTTC. Translated: CSVPVGRGEQYF.